This is a list of T cell receptor beta chains from one sample in a study of cytomegalovirus exposure and HLA in healthy donors. Here immunoSEQ multiplex PCR was the method, and the copy in TCRdb shows in-frame clones only, minus some. The sample shows more than 85,000 clones, under 80% of them seen only once. Sequencing used PBMCs. These receptors came from a boy under 18 in good health and CMV-seronegative. Both conserved end residues are part of each CDR3. The order of the fields is V gene, D gene, clone size, CDR3 length, J gene, CDR3 DNA, CDR3 protein. The D gene is left open where the match is weak. Clone size is stated in some rows and not others, as once, few, many or a class when expanded.

TRBV6-5,-,-,12,TRBJ1-1,TGTGCCAGCAGTACGACTAACACTGAAGCTTTCTTT,CASSTTNTEAFF
TRBV15,-,-,14,TRBJ2-7,TGTGCCACCAGCAGAAGAGAGAGCTCCTACGAGCAGTACTTC,CATSRRESSYEQYF
TRBV2,TRBD1,-,16,TRBJ2-7,TGTGCCAGCAGTGAAGCCTCGACAGGGGCTTCCTACGAGCAGTACTTC,CASSEASTGASYEQYF
TRBV27,-,-,13,TRBJ1-4,TGTGCCAGCAGTTTACTGTCTAATGAAAAACTGTTTTTT,CASSLLSNEKLFF
TRBV4-1,-,few,15,TRBJ2-1,TGCGCCAGCAGCCCCCGGGAGCCAGAGAGCAATGAGCAGTTCTTC,CASSPREPESNEQFF
TRBV5-4,TRBD2,-,15,TRBJ2-3,TGTGCCAGCAGCTTATTCGGGGAGGGGCCAGATACGCAGTATTTT,CASSLFGEGPDTQYF
TRBV5-6,-,-,14,TRBJ1-1,TGTGCCAGCAGCTTGGACAGGGAGAACACTGAAGCTTTCTTT,CASSLDRENTEAFF
TRBV9,TRBD1,-,14,TRBJ1-2,TGTGCCAGCAAGACCCCGGGACAGGACTATGGCTACACCTTC,CASKTPGQDYGYTF
TRBV30,-,-,14,TRBJ2-7,TGTGCCTGGAGCGCAGGGTGGTGGGCCTACGAGCAGTACTTC,CAWSAGWWAYEQYF
TRBV6-5,-,-,15,TRBJ1-1,TGTGCCAGCAGTTCCAGGGGCCCAATGAACACTGAAGCTTTCTTT,CASSSRGPMNTEAFF
TRBV7-9,-,-,14,TRBJ2-1,TGTGCCAGCAGCTTAACGCAGTCCTACAATGAGCAGTTCTTC,CASSLTQSYNEQFF
TRBV30,TRBD1,-,14,TRBJ2-2,TGTGCCTGGGGGACAGGGACGGGCACCGGGGAGCTGTTTTTT,CAWGTGTGTGELFF
TRBV4-1,-,-,11,TRBJ2-1,TGCGCCAGCAGCCGCGGGAATGAGCAGTTCTTC,CASSRGNEQFF
TRBV27,TRBD1,-,14,TRBJ1-5,TGTGCCACCAGGGACAGGGAATTCAATCAGCCCCAGCATTTT,CATRDREFNQPQHF
TRBV6-5,-,-,12,TRBJ1-1,TGTGCCAGCAGCGACCAGGGGATGGAAGCTTTCTTT,CASSDQGMEAFF
TRBV21-1,-,-,15,TRBJ1-5,TGTGCCCATAAAGGGGGGGCACGTATTGATCAGCCCCAGCATTTT,CAHKGGARIDQPQHF
TRBV4-1,-,-,17,TRBJ2-3,TGCGCCAGCAGCCCCGTACCGCAGGGGGGAGACACAGATACGCAGTATTTT,CASSPVPQGGDTDTQYF
TRBV7-9,TRBD2,-,15,TRBJ2-1,TGTGCCAGCAGCTTATCAAGCGGGAGACACAATGAGCAGTTCTTC,CASSLSSGRHNEQFF
TRBV27,-,-,13,TRBJ1-5,TGTGCCAGCAGTTCAGGGGCCGGTCAGCCCCAGCATTTT,CASSSGAGQPQHF
TRBV18,TRBD1,few,15,TRBJ1-4,TGTGCCAGCTTCGAGGTGGGACAGGGTAACGAAAAACTGTTTTTT,CASFEVGQGNEKLFF
TRBV27,TRBD1,few,14,TRBJ2-7,TGTGCCAGCAGTTCAGGACAGGCAGACTACGAGCAGTACTTC,CASSSGQADYEQYF